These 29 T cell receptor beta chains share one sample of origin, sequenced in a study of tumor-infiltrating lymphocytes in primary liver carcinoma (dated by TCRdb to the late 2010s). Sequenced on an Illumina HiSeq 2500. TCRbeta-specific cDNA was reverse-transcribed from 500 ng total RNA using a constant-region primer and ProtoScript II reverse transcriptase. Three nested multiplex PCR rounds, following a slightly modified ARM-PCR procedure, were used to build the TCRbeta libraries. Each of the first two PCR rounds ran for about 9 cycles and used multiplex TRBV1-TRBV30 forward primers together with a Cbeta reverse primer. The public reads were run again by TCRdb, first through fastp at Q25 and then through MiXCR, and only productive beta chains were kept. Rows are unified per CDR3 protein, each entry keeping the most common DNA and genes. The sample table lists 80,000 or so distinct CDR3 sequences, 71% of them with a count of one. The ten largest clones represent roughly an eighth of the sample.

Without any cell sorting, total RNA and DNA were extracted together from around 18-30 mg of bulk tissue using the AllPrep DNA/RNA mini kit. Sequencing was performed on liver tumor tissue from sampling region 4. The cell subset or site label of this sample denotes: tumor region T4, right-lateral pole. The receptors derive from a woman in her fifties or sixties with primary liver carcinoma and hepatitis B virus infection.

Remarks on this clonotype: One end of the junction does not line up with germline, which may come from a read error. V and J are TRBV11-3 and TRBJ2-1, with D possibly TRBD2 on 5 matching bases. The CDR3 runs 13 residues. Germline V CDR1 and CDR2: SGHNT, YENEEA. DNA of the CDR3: TGTGCCAGCAGTGCCGAGGGCTATAATGAACAGTTCTTC. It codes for CASSAEGYNEQFF.

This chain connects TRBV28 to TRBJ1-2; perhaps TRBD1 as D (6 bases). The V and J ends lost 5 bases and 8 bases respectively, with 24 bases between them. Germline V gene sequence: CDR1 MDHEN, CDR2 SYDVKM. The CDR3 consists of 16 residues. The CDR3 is CASSASAGTRGRGYTF. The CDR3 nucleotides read TGTGCCAGCAGTGCCAGCGCCGGGACACGGGGAAGGGGCTACACCTTC.

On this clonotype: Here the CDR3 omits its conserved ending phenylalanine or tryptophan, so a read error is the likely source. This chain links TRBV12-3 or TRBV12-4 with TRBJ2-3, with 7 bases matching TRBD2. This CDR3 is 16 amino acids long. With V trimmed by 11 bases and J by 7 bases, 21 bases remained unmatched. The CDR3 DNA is TGTGCCTGCGGTGACGTCGGGCCAGGGAGGGCCTATACGCAGTATTTA. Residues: CACGDVGPGRAYTQYL.

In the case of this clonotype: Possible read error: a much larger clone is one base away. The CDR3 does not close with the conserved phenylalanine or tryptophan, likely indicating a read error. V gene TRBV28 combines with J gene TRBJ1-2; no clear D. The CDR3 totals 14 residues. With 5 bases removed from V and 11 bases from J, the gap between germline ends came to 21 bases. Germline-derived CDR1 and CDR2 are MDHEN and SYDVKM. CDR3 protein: CASSLAGIPMGYTI. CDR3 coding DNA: TGTGCCAGCAGTCTAGCAGGAATCCCAATGGGGTACACCATC.

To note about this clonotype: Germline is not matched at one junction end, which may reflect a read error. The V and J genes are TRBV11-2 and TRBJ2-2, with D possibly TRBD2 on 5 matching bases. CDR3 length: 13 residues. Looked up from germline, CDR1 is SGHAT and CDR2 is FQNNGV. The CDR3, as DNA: TGTGCCAGCAAAGCTCAGAACACCGGGAAGCTGTCTTTT. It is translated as CASKAQNTGKLSF.

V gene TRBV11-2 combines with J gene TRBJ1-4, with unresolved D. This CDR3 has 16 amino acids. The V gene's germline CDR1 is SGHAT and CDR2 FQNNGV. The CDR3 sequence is CVNSPGWGTTNEKLFF. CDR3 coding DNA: TGTGTCAACAGCCCCGGGTGGGGAACAACTAATGAAAAACTGTTTTTT. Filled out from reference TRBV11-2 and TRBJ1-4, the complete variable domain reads EAGVAQSPRYKIIEKRQSVAFWCNPISGHATLYWYQQILGQGPKLLIQFQNNGVVDDSQLPKDRFSAERLKGVDSTLKIQPAKLEDSAVYLCVNSPGWGTTNEKLFFGSGTQLSVL.

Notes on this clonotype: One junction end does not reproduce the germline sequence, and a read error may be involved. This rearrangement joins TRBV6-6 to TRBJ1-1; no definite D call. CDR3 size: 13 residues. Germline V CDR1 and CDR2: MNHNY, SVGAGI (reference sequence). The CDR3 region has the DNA TGTACCAGCAGTCCCCTCGCAGCGATCAAGGCATTCTTT. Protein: CTSSPLAAIKAFF.

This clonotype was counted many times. The CDR3 spells CASSRDYPYNEQFF. The CDR3 DNA sequence: TGTGCCAGCAGCCGGGACTACCCCTACAATGAGCAGTTCTTC. This chain connects TRBV5-6 to TRBJ2-1, with 7 bases identical to TRBD2. J lost 2 bases, V lost 4 bases, and 3 bases had no gene match. CDR1 is SGHDT and CDR2 is YYEEEE in the germline V gene. The CDR3 loop spans 14 amino acids. Drawing the rest from reference TRBV5-6 and TRBJ2-1, the complete variable domain is DAGVTQSPTHLIKTRGQQVTLRCSPKSGHDTVSWYQQALGQGPQFIFQYYEEEERQRGNFPDRFSGHQFPNYSSELNVNALLLGDSALYLCASSRDYPYNEQFFGPGTRLTVL.

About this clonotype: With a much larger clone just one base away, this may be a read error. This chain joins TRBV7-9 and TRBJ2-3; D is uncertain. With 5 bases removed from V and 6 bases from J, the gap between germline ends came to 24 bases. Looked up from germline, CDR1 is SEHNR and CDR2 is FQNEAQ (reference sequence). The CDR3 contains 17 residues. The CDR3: CASSPTIHDSTPDTQYF. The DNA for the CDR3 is TGTGCCAGCAGCCCAACAATCCACGATAGTACCCCTGATACGCAGTATTTT.

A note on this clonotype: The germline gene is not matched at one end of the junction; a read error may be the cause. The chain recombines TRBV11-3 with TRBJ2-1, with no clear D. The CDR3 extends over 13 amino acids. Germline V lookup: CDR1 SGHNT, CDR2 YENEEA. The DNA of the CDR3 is TGTGCCAGGAGCTTAGGAGACATCAGTGAGCAGTTCTTC. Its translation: CARSLGDISEQFF. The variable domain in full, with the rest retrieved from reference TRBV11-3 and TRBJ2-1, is EAGVVQSPRYKIIEKKQPVAFWCNPISGHNTLYWYLQNLGQGPELLIRYENEEAVDDSQLPKDRFSAERLKGVDSTLKIQPAELGDSAVYLCARSLGDISEQFFGPGTRLTVL.

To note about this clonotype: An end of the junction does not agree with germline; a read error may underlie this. CDR3 DNA sequence: TGCGCCAGCGGCCAAGATGTGTCCCTGTTTTTCGCCGCGCCCAAAAACATTCAGTACTTC. Translated, it gives CASGQDVSLFFAAPKNIQYF. The chain has TRBV4-1 and TRBJ2-4; D unresolved. This CDR3 contains 20 residues. Germline loops: CDR1 MGHRA, CDR2 YSYEKL.

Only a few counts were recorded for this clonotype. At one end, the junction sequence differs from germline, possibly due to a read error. DNA for the CDR3: TGTGCCAGCAGTTACAGGGACAAGCAGTATTTC. It codes for CASSYRDKQYF. The chain links TRBV6-1 to TRBJ2-7; tentative D call: TRBD1 (6 bases). Germline assignment: CDR1 MNHNS and CDR2 SASEGT. The CDR3 has 11 residues.

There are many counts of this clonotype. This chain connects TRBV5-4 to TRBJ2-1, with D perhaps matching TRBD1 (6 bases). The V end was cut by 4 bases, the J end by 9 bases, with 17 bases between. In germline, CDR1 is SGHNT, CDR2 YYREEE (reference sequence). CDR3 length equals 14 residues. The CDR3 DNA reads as TGTGCCAGCAGCGACACCCATTTAGGGGGTGAGCAGTTCTTC. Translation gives CASSDTHLGGEQFF.

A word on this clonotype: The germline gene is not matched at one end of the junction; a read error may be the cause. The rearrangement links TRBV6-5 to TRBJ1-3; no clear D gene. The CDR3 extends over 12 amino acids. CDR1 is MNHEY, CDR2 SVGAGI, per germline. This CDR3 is CASSERGNIIYF. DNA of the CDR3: TGTGCTAGCAGTGAACGCGGAAACATCATATATTTT.

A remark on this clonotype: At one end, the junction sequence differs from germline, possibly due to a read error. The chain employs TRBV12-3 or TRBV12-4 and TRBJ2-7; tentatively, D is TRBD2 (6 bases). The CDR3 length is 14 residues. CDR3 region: CTSSSGVSSYEQYF. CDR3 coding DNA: TGTACCAGCAGTTCGGGGGTGTCCTCCTACGAGCAGTATTTC.

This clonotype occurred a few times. The CDR3: CASSLFPRRGHEQYF. The CDR3 DNA follows: TGTGCCAGCAGCTTGTTCCCTCGGAGGGGCCATGAGCAGTACTTC. The gene calls are TRBV7-9 and TRBJ2-7; D is possibly TRBD2 (6 bases). V lost 3 bases to trimming and J lost 7 bases, with 19 bases between them. The CDR3 has 15 amino acids. CDR1 SEHNR and CDR2 FQNEAQ come from the germline V gene (reference sequence). Full variable domain (outside the CDR3, taken from reference TRBV7-9 and TRBJ2-7): DTGVSQNPRHKITKRGQNVTFRCDPISEHNRLYWYRQTLGQGPEFLTYFQNEAQLEKSRLLSDRFSAERPKGSFSTLEIQRTEQGDSAMYLCASSLFPRRGHEQYFGPGTRLTVT.

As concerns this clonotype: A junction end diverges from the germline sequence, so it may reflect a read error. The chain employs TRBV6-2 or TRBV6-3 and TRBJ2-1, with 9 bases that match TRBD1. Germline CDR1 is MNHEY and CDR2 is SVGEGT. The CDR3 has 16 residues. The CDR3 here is CASSYSMLTGGNEQRF. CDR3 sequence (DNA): TGTGCCAGCAGTTACTCGATGTTGACAGGGGGTAATGAGCAGCGCTTC.

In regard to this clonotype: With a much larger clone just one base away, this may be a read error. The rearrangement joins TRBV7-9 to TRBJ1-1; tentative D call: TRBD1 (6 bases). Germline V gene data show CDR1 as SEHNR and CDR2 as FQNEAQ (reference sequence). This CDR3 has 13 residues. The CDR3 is CASTLGANIEAFF. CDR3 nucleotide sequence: TGTGCCAGCACCCTGGGGGCAAACATTGAAGCTTTCTTT.

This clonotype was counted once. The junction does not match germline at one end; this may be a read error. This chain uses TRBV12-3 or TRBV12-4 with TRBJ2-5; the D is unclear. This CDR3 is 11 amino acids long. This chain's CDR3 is CASSSYETQYF. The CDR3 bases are TGTGCAAGCAGTTCCTACGAGACCCAGTACTTC.

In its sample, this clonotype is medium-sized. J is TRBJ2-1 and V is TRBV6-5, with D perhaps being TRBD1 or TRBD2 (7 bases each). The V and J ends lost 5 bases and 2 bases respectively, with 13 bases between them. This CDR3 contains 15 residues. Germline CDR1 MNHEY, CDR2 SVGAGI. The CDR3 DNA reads TGTGCCAGCAGTGTCCAGGGGGGGGCCTACAATGAGCAGTTCTTC. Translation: CASSVQGGAYNEQFF.

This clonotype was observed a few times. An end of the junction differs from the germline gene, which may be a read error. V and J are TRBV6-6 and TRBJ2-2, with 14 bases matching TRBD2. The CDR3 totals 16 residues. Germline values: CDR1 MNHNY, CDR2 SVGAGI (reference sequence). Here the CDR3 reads CASSSKGLAGAGEPFF. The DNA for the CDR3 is TGTGCCAGCAGTTCCAAGGGACTAGCGGGGGCCGGGGAGCCGTTTTTT.

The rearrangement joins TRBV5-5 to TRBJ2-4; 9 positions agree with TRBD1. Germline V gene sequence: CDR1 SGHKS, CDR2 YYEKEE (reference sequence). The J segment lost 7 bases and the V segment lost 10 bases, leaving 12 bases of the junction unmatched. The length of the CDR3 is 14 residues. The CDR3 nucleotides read TGTGCCGGTAGCCCAGGGACAGGGAGGAACATTCAGTACTTC. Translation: CAGSPGTGRNIQYF.

For the CDR3, the DNA is TGTGCCTCAAAGGGGAAAGGATCGCTTGTCTACGAGCAGTACTTC. Encoded protein: CASKGKGSLVYEQYF. V is TRBV11-2 and J is TRBJ2-7; a weak D match, TRBD1 (5 bases). CDR1 and CDR2 from the germline V gene are SGHAT and FQNNGV. CDR3 length: 15 residues. V lost 11 bases, J lost 3 bases, and 23 bases lay in between.

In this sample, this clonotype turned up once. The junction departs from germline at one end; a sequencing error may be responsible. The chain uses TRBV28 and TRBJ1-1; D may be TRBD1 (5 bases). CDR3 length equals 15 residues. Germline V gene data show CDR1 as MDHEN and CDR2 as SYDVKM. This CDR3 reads CASGASLGQGTQAFF. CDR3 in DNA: TGTGCCAGCGGGGCGTCGCTCGGCCAGGGCACTCAAGCGTTCTTT.

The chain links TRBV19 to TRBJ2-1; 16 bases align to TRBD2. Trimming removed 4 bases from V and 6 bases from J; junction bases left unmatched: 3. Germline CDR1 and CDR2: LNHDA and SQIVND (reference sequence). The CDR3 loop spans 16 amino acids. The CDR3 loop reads CASSRGLAGGSNEQFF. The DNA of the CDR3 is TGTGCCAGTAGTAGGGGACTAGCGGGAGGGAGCAATGAGCAGTTCTTC.

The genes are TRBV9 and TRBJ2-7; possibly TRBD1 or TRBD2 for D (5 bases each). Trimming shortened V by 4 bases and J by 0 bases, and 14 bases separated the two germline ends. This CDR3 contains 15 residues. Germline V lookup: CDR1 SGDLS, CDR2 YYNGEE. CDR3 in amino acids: CASSPSEGSSYEQYF. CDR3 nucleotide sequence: TGTGCCAGCAGCCCCTCCGAGGGGAGCTCCTACGAGCAGTACTTC. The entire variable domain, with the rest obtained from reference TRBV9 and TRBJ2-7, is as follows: DSGVTQTPKHLITATGQRVTLRCSPRSGDLSVYWYQQSLDQGLQFLIQYYNGEERAKGNILERFSAQQFPDLHSELNLSSLELGDSALYFCASSPSEGSSYEQYFGPGTRLTVT.

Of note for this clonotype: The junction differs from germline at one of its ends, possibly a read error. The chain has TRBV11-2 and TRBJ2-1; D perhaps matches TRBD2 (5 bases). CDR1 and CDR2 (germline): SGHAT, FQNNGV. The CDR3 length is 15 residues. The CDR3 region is CASSSPGLWDNEQSF. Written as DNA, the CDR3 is TGTGCCAGCAGCTCGCCGGGATTATGGGATAATGAGCAGTCCTTC.

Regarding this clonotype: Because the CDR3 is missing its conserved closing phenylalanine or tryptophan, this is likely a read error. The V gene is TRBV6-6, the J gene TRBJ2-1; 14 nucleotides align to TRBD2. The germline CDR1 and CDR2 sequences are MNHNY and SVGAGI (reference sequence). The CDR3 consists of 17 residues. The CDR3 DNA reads TGTGTCAACAGTGCCGGGACTAGCGGGAGCTGGGTCGATGAGCAGTTCATC. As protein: CVNSAGTSGSWVDEQFI.

CDR3 sequence reads: CASSFRSAGSQPQHF. The CDR3 bases are TGTGCCAGCAGCTTTAGGTCGGCGGGGAGTCAGCCCCAGCATTTT. The chain couples TRBV5-5 to TRBJ1-5; D gene unclear. V gave up 2 bases and J gave up 6 bases, with 15 bases separating them. The CDR3 runs 15 residues. The germline V gene encodes CDR1 SGHKS and CDR2 YYEKEE (reference sequence).